This TCR beta chain appears in the sequencing data of a study of T cells after yellow fever vaccination. As for the study in general: With SMART-Seq v4 Ultra Low Input, the fractions containing low cell numbers were prepared.

The length of the CDR3 is 14 residues. Deletions cut 4 bases from V and 3 bases from J, with 13 bases between. Study-wide results and limits: Abundant bulk-population clonotypes could contaminate the FACS-sorted repertoires. A faster peak, day 5 versus 15, was reached by the weaker secondary response.

For TCR, cDNA came from 5'RACE template switching, which added a universal primer site and UMIs. A single record per CDR3 protein comes from TCRdb applying MiXCR to the 5' RACE reads. This sample carries 50,000 to 65,000 distinct CDR3 sequences, 6.6% of them seen once, and the ten largest clones take 20% to 30%. Sample: CD8+ T cells not binding an NS4B(214-222) dextramer, sorted from PBMCs, taken around 45 days after the first yellow fever vaccination. The TCR was taken from a young man who received the YFV17D yellow fever vaccine. This sequence joins TRBV12-3 or TRBV12-4 and TRBJ2-7; D tentatively reads TRBD1 or TRBD2 (5 bases each). The CDR3 nucleotides read TGTGCCAGCAGTTCAGGGACCGGGTTCTACGAGCAGTACTTC. It encodes CASSSGTGFYEQYF.